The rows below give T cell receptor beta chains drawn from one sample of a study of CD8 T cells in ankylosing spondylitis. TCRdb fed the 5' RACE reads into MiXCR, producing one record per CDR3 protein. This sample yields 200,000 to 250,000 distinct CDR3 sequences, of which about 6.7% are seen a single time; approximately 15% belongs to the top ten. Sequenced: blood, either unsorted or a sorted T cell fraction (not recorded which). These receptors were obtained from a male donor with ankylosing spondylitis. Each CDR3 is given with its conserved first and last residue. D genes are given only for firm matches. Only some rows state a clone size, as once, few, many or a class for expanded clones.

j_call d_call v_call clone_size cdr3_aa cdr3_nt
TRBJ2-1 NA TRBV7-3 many CASSLGDEQFF TGTGCCAGCAGCTTAGGAGATGAGCAGTTCTTC
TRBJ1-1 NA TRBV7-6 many CASSLFSGDRNTEAFF TGTGCCAGCAGCCTCTTTAGCGGGGATCGGAACACTGAAGCTTTCTTT
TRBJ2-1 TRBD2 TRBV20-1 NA CSARARAGGEYNEQFF TGCAGTGCTAGGGCTAGAGCGGGGGGCGAATACAATGAGCAGTTCTTC
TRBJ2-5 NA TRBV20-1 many CSASIRLQETQYF TGCAGTGCTAGTATCCGACTCCAAGAGACCCAGTACTTC
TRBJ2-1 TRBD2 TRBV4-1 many CASSHPGTSGIYNEQFF TGCGCCAGCAGCCATCCCGGGACTAGCGGGATCTACAATGAGCAGTTCTTC
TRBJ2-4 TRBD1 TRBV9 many CASSDQTGENIQYF TGTGCCAGCAGCGACCAGACAGGGGAGAACATTCAGTACTTC
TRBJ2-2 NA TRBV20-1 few CSVRDGDTGELFF TGCAGTGTGCGGGACGGCGACACCGGGGAGCTGTTTTTT
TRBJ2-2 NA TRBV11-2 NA CASSLGRPLGELFF TGTGCCAGCAGCCTCGGGCGACCCCTCGGGGAGCTGTTTTTT
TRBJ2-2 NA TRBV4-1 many CASSVGDFLPGELFF TGCGCCAGCAGCGTAGGGGATTTCCTGCCCGGGGAGCTGTTTTTT
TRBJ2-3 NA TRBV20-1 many CSARVGGRGGRAQYF TGCAGTGCTAGAGTCGGCGGGAGAGGGGGCCGGGCGCAGTATTTT
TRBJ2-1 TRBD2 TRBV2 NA CASSEEASWGLGRAKEQFF TGTGCCAGCAGTGAAGAGGCATCCTGGGGGCTCGGGAGGGCCAAGGAGCAGTTCTTC
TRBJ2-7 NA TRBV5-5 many CASGTTNQYEQYF TGTGCCAGCGGGACAACAAACCAGTACGAGCAGTACTTC
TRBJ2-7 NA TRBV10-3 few CAISDADGLPEQYF TGTGCCATCAGTGACGCCGATGGACTACCCGAGCAGTACTTC
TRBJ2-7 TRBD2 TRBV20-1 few CSATGGEQYF TGCAGTGCTACGGGGGGCGAGCAGTACTTC
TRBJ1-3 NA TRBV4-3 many CASSQDSGPQTSGNTIYF TGCGCCAGCAGCCAAGATTCCGGGCCTCAAACCTCTGGAAACACCATATATTTT
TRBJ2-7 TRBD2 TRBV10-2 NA CASGGTSAYEQYF TGCGCCAGCGGGGGGACTAGCGCCTACGAGCAGTACTTC
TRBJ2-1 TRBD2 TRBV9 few CASSVATRVGTRALGQFF TGTGCCAGCAGCGTAGCTACGAGGGTAGGGACTAGGGCCCTCGGGCAGTTCTTC
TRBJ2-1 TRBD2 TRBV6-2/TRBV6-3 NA CASRPSGRAFNEQFF TGTGCCAGCAGGCCTAGCGGGAGGGCCTTTAATGAGCAGTTCTTC